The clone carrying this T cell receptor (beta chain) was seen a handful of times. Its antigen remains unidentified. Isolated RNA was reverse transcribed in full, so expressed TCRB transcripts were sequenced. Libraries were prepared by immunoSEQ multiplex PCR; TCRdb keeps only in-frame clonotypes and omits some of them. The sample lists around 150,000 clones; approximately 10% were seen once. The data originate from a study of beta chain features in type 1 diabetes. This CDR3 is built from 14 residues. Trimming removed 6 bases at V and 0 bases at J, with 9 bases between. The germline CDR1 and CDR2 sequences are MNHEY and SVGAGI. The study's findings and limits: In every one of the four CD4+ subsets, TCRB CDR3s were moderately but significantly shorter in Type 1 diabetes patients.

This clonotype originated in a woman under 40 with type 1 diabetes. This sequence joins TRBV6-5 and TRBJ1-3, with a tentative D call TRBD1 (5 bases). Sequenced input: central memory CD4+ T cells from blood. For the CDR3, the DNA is TGTGCCAGCAGAGACAGATACTCTGGAAACACCATATATTTT. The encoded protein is CASRDRYSGNTIYF.